This T cell receptor (beta chain) was profiled in a study of shared clonotypes between healthy human individuals. Across the whole study: Per donor, CD8 memory used one plate, CD8 naive used two, CD4 memory used three and CD4 naive used three. Notes on the study in general: Generally, naive subsets (rather than memory subsets) showed larger estimated richness. Sampling involved blood alone; tissue repertoires likely differ. Non-shared clonotypes had lower generation probabilities than those shared by all four donors.

Trimming took 4 bases from V and 2 from J, leaving 16 bases between them. This CDR3 is 15 amino acids long. Germline-derived CDR1 and CDR2 are SGHKS and YYEKEE (reference sequence). Remarks on this clone: Its antigen is unidentified.

Terminally differentiated effector memory CD45RA+ cells were left out of the naive CD8 fraction, which was CD45RO-negative and positively selected for CCR7. TCRdb keeps only in-frame clones here, not all; method: immunoSEQ multiplex PCR. Of some 2.1 million clones in the sample, approximately 94% were seen once. The sample consisted of naive CD8+ T cells sorted from blood. This chain connects TRBV5-5 to TRBJ2-7; possible D gene TRBD1, 6 bases. The clonotype originates from a man aged 18 to 35 in good health. CDR3 loop: CASSLGQLPAYEQYF. CDR3 nucleotides: TGTGCCAGCAGCCTCGGACAGCTTCCGGCCTACGAGCAGTACTTC.